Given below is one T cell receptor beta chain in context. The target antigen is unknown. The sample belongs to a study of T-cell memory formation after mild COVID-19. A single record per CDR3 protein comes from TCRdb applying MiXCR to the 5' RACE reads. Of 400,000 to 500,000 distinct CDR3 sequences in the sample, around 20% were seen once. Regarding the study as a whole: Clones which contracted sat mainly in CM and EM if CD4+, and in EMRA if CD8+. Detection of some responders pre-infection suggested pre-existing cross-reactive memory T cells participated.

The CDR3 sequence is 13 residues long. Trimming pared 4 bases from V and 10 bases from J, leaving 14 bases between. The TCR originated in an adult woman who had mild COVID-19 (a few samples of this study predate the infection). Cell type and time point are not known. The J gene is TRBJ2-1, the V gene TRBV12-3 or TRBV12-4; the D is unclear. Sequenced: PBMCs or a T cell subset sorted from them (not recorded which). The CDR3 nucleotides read TGTGCCAGCAGTTCGGGCAGAATGGGCGAGCAGTTCTTC. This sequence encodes CASSSGRMGEQFF.